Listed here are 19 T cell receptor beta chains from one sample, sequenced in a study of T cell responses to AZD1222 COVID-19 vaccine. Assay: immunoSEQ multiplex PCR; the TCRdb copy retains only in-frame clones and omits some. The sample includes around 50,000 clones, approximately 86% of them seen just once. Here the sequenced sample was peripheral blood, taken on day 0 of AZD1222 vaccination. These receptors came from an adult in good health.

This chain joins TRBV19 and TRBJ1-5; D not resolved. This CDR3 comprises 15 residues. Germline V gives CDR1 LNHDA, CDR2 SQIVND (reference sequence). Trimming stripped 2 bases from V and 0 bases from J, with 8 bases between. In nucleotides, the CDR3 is TGTGCCAGTAGTATACCAGCATATAGCAATCAGCCCCAGCATTTT. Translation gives CASSIPAYSNQPQHF.

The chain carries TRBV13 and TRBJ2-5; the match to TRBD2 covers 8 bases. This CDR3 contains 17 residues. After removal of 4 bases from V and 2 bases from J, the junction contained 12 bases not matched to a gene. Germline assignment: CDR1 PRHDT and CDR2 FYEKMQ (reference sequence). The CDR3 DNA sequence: TGTGCCAGCAGCTCCCAGGGACTAGGGCCGGGGCAAGAGACCCAGTACTTC. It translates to CASSSQGLGPGQETQYF.

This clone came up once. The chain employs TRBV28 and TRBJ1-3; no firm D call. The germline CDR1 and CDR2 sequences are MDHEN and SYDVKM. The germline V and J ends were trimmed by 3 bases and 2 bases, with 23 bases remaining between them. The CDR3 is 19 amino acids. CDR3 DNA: TGTGCCAGCAGTTTTATAATTGGGAACAGTCCCCTCGCTGGAAACACCATATATTTT. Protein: CASSFIIGNSPLAGNTIYF.

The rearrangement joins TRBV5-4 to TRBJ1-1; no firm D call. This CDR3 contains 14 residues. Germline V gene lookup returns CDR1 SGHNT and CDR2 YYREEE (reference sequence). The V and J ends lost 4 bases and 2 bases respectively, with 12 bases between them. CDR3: CASSPGSSNTEAFF. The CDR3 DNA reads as TGTGCCAGCAGCCCGGGTTCATCAAACACTGAAGCTTTCTTT.

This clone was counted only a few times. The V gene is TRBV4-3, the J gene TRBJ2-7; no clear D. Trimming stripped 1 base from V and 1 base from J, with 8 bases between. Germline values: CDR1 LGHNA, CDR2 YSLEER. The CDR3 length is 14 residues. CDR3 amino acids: CASSQALPSYEQYF. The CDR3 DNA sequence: TGCGCCAGCAGCCAAGCGTTGCCTTCCTACGAGCAGTACTTC.

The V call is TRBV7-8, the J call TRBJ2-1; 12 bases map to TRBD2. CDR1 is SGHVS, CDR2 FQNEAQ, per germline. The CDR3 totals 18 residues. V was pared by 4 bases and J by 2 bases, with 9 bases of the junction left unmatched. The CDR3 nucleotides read TGTGCCAGCAGCTCAAACCCGAGACTAGCGGGAGCCTACAATGAGCAGTTCTTC. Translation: CASSSNPRLAGAYNEQFF.

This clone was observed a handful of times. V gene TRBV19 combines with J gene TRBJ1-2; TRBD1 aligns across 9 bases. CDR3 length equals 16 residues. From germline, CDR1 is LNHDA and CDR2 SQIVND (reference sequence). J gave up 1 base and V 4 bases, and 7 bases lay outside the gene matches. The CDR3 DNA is TGTGCCAGTAGTAGAGGCCGACAGGGGGATAACTATGGCTACACCTTC. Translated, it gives CASSRGRQGDNYGYTF. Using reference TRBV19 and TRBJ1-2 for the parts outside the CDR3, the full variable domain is DGGITQSPKYLFRKEGQNVTLSCEQNLNHDAMYWYRQDPGQGLRLIYYSQIVNDFQKGDIAEGYSVSREKKESFPLTVTSAQKNPTAFYLCASSRGRQGDNYGYTFGSGTRLTVV.

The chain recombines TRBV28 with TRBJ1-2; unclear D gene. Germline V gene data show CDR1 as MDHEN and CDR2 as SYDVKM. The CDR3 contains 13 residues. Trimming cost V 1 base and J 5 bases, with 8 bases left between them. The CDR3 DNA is TGTGCCAGCAGTTTATCGGCAGCATATGGCTACACCTTC. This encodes CASSLSAAYGYTF.

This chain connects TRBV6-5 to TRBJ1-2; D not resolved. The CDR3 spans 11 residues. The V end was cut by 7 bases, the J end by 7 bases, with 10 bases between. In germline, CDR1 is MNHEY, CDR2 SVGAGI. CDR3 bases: TGTGCCAGCACAGGCGAGGGTGGCTACACCTTC. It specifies CASTGEGGYTF.

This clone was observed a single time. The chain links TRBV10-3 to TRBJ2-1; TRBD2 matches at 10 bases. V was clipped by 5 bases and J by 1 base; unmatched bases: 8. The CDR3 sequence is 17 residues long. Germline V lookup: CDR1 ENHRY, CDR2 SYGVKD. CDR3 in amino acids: CAISQRGLAESYNEQFF. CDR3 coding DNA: TGTGCCATCAGTCAAAGAGGACTAGCGGAGTCCTACAATGAGCAGTTCTTC.

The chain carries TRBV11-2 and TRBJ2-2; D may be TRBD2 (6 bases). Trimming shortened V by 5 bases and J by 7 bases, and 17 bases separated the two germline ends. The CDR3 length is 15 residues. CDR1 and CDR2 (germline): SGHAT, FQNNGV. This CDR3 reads CASSGGTPGVGELFF. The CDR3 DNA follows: TGTGCCAGCAGCGGCGGGACCCCAGGTGTCGGGGAGCTGTTTTTT.

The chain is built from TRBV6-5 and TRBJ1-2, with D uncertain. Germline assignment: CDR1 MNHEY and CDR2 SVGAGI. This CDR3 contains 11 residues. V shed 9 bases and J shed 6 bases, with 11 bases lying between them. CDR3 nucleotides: TGTGCCAGACGACGGGTGGATGGCTACACCTTC. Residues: CARRRVDGYTF.

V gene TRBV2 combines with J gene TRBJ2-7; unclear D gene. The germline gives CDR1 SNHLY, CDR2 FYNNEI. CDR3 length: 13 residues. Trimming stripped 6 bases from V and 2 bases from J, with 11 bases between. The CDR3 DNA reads TGTGCCAGCAGATCTACGGGCCCCTACGAGCAGTACTTC. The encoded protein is CASRSTGPYEQYF. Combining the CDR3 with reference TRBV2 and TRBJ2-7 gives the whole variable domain EPEVTQTPSHQVTQMGQEVILRCVPISNHLYFYWYRQILGQKVEFLVSFYNNEISEKSEIFDDQFSVERPDGSNFTLKIRSTKLEDSAMYFCASRSTGPYEQYFGPGTRLTVT.

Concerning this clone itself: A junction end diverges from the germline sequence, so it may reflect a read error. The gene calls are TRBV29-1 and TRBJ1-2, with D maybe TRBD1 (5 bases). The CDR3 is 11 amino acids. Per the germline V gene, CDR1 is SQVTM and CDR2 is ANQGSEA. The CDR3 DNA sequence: TGCAACGTTGGGTCGACAGATGGCTACACCTTC. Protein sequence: CNVGSTDGYTF. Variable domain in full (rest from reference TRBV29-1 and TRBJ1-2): SAVISQKPSRDICQRGTSLTIQCQVDSQVTMMFWYRQQPGQSLTLIATANQGSEATYESGFVIDKFPISRPNLTFSTLTVSNMSPEDSSIYLCNVGSTDGYTFGSGTRLTVV.

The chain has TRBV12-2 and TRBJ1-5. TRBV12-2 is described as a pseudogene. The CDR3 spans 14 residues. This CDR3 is CASRLGRNGQPQHF. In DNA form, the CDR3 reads TGTGCAAGTCGCTTAGGTAGGAACGGTCAGCCCCAGCATTTT.

The CDR3 reads CASSALAGGPIGELFF. DNA of the CDR3: TGTGCCAGCAGTGCCTTAGCGGGAGGGCCGATCGGGGAGCTGTTTTTT. V gene TRBV6-1 combines with J gene TRBJ2-2, with 11 nucleotides matching TRBD2. V was pared by 4 bases and J by 7 bases, with 8 bases of the junction left unmatched. Germline V gene data show CDR1 as MNHNS and CDR2 as SASEGT. The CDR3 runs 16 residues.

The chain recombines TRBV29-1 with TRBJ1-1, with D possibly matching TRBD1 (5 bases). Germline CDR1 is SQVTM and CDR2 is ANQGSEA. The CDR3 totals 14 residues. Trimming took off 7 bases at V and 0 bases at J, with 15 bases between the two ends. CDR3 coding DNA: TGCAGCGCCCGGAGGGGCCTTTTGAACACTGAAGCTTTCTTT. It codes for CSARRGLLNTEAFF.

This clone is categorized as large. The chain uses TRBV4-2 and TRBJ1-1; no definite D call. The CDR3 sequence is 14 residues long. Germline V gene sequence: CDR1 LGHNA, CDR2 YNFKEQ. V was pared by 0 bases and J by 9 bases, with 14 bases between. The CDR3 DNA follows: TGTGCCAGCAGCCAAGAAGGGAGGACTAGGAAAGCTTTCTTT. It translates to CASSQEGRTRKAFF.

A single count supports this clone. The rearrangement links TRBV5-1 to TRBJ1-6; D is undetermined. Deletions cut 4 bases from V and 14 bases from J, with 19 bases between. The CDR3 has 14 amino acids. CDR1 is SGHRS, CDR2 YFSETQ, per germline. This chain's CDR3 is CASSLGRIEEALHF. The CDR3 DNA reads TGCGCCAGCAGCCTCGGACGGATTGAGGAGGCCCTCCACTTT.